The source of this T cell receptor (beta chain) is a study of shared clonotypes between healthy human individuals. In regard to this clone: What it binds is unknown. This sample includes further DNA sequences coding for the same CDR3.

Points from the study as a whole: Of the naive CD4 clonotypes, approximately 5% were shared across several donors.

Profiled with immunoSEQ multiplex PCR; TCRdb holds only in-frame clones, not every one. The repertoire holds 2 million to 2.5 million clones, with more than 90% as singletons. There were only Caucasian adults among the donors, and all lived in Nashville, Tennessee. CDR3 length: 14 amino acids. After removal of 2 bases from V and 4 bases from J, the junction contained 8 bases not matched to a gene. Germline CDR1 reads GTSNPN; CDR2 reads SVGIG (reference sequence). The V and J genes are TRBV30 and TRBJ2-7; 7 positions agree with TRBD2. This TCR was recovered from a man aged 18 to 29 in good health. Sequenced input: naive CD4+ T cells sorted from blood. Sample subset: CD45RA+ positively selected. The CDR3 sequence: CAWSKGTISYEQYF. CDR3 bases: TGTGCCTGGAGTAAAGGGACTATCTCTTACGAGCAGTACTTC.